This is a list of T cell receptor beta chains from one sample in a study of beta chain features in type 1 diabetes. Generated by immunoSEQ multiplex PCR, the TCRdb table keeps only in-frame clones and is missing some. The repertoire holds 500,000 to 700,000 clones, around a sixth seen once, with about 0.087% in the top ten. The sequencing sample was made of naive CD4+ T cells from blood. The source of these receptors is a young man in good health. CDR3s include the opening cysteine and the closing phenylalanine or tryptophan. Fields, in order: V gene, J gene, D gene, clone size, CDR3 protein, CDR3 DNA. D genes are given only for firm matches. Size values are once, few and many counts, or a class for expanded clones, and some rows have none.

>TRBV5-1|TRBJ2-3|TRBD2|few
CASSFRAGSVTDTQYF
TGCGCCAGCAGCTTTCGAGCGGGGTCGGTCACAGATACGCAGTATTTT
>TRBV7-9|TRBJ2-7|-|few
CASSLAGDRLYF
TGTGCCAGCAGCTTAGCAGGGGATCGGCTTTACTTC
>TRBV7-6|TRBJ2-5|-|-
CASSLGHGGQETQYF
TGTGCCAGCAGCTTAGGGCATGGCGGGCAGGAGACCCAGTACTTC
>TRBV7-2|TRBJ2-3|TRBD2|-
CASSTTSDGTQYF
TGTGCCAGCAGCACGACTAGCGACGGTACGCAGTATTTT
>TRBV15|TRBJ2-3|-|few
CATSNRPLSAVAQYF
TGTGCCACCAGCAATAGGCCGTTATCGGCCGTGGCGCAGTATTTT
>TRBV19|TRBJ1-5|TRBD1|few
CASSVDREVGQPQHF
TGTGCCAGTAGCGTGGACAGGGAAGTTGGACAGCCCCAGCATTTT
>TRBV20-1|TRBJ2-1|-|few
CSAGTALEQFF
TGCAGTGCTGGTACGGCACTGGAGCAGTTCTTC
>TRBV20-1|TRBJ1-1|TRBD1|few
CSVQGGREAFF
TGCAGTGTCCAGGGGGGCCGGGAGGCTTTCTTT
>TRBV9|TRBJ2-2|TRBD2|few
CASSVHQRGITGELFF
TGTGCCAGCAGCGTACATCAGCGGGGTATCACCGGGGAGCTGTTTTTT
>TRBV5-1|TRBJ1-2|-|-
CASSLGGTTAYYGYTF
TGCGCCAGCAGCTTGGGAGGGACAACCGCCTACTATGGCTACACCTTC
>TRBV28|TRBJ1-5|-|-
CASSSQTQPQHF
TGTGCCAGCAGTTCTCAAACTCAGCCCCAGCATTTT
>TRBV19|TRBJ1-5|-|-
CASRDGGSQPQHF
TGTGCCAGTAGAGACGGGGGATCCCAGCCCCAGCATTTT
>TRBV6-1|TRBJ2-2|TRBD1|-
CASGTENTGELFF
TGTGCCAGCGGGACAGAGAACACCGGGGAGCTGTTTTTT
>TRBV19|TRBJ1-5|TRBD1|-
CASTDRGYQPQHF
TGTGCCAGTACGGACAGGGGGTATCAGCCCCAGCATTTT
>TRBV9|TRBJ1-6|-|-
CASSGDSYNSPLHF
TGTGCCAGCAGTGGGGATTCCTATAATTCACCCCTCCACTTT
>TRBV14|TRBJ2-5|TRBD2|many
CASSPGLAGQETQYF
TGTGCCAGCAGCCCGGGACTAGCGGGACAAGAGACCCAGTACTTC